This record concerns one T cell receptor (beta chain) sequence. Trimming took 7 bases from V and 4 from J, leaving 10 bases between them. The germline V gene has CDR1 MNHEY and CDR2 SVGAGI. The CDR3 has 13 residues. Method: immunoSEQ multiplex PCR; TCRdb's copy keeps in-frame clones and lacks some. The sample holds under 150,000 clones; 88% are singletons and the top ten take roughly 2.1%. The data derive from a study of blood T cell repertoires in COVID-19. The sequenced material came from peripheral blood. This chain connects TRBV6-5 to TRBJ2-2; weak D call: TRBD2 (5 bases). The TCR sequence derives from a human donor in a cohort sampled during active COVID-19. CDR3 residues: CASNRGGTGELFF. The DNA for the CDR3 is TGTGCCAGCAATCGGGGTGGCACCGGGGAGCTGTTTTTT.